This is a list of T cell receptor beta chains from one sample in a study of blood T cell repertoires in COVID-19. Generated by immunoSEQ multiplex PCR, the TCRdb table keeps only in-frame clones and is missing some. The profile shows 120,000 to 150,000 clones, about four fifths of them singletons. The specimen sequenced was peripheral blood. These receptors all come from a human donor in a cohort sampled during active COVID-19. CDR3s include the opening cysteine and the closing phenylalanine or tryptophan. The D gene is left open where the match is weak. A row's size may be missing; if present it is once, few, many or a size class.

D,J,V,size,CDR3,DNA
NA,TRBJ1-2,TRBV5-1,NA,CASSLGWDTANYGYTF,TGCGCCAGCAGCTTGGGTTGGGACACCGCTAACTATGGCTACACCTTC
NA,TRBJ1-6,TRBV3-1/TRBV3-2,NA,CASSQGAGSPLHF,TGTGCCAGCAGCCAAGGGGCGGGTTCGCCCCTCCACTTT
NA,TRBJ2-1,TRBV14,once,CASSQGTYSYNEQFF,TGTGCCAGCAGCCAAGGGACTTACTCCTACAATGAGCAGTTCTTC
NA,TRBJ1-2,TRBV9,NA,CASSPREGTSPGYTF,TGTGCCAGCAGCCCCCGGGAGGGAACCTCCCCTGGCTACACCTTC
TRBD1,TRBJ2-5,TRBV5-1,NA,CASNRGSHQETQYF,TGCGCCAGCAACAGGGGTTCGCACCAAGAGACCCAGTACTTC
TRBD1,TRBJ2-7,TRBV5-4,once,CASSGTGNRNEQYF,TGTGCCAGCAGCGGGACAGGGAATAGGAACGAGCAGTACTTC
TRBD1,TRBJ1-3,TRBV9,NA,CASSVETGQGGSGNTIYF,TGTGCCAGCAGCGTAGAAACCGGACAGGGTGGGTCTGGAAACACCATATATTTT
TRBD2,TRBJ2-5,TRBV2,few,CASRSGVIAIQETQYF,TGTGCCAGCAGAAGCGGGGTGATAGCGATCCAAGAGACCCAGTACTTC
TRBD1,TRBJ2-1,TRBV5-4,NA,CASSLSGQVGYNEQFF,TGTGCCAGCAGCTTGTCCGGACAGGTGGGGTACAATGAGCAGTTCTTC
NA,TRBJ2-7,TRBV7-9,NA,CASSFSGGIAGEQYF,TGTGCCAGCAGCTTTAGTGGGGGGATTGCGGGCGAGCAGTACTTC
TRBD1,TRBJ2-2,TRBV19,NA,CASTTLSRGKGELFF,TGTGCCAGTACTACACTGAGCAGGGGGAAGGGGGAGCTGTTTTTT
NA,TRBJ2-2,TRBV7-7,NA,CASSRERTNTGELFF,TGTGCTAGCAGCCGAGAGCGAACGAACACCGGGGAGCTGTTTTTT
TRBD1,TRBJ2-1,TRBV6-5,NA,CASSLDRGPYNEQFF,TGTGCCAGCAGTTTGGACAGGGGTCCCTACAATGAGCAGTTCTTC
TRBD1,TRBJ2-3,TRBV15,NA,CATSRGQPGTDTQYF,TGTGCCACCAGCAGGGGACAGCCTGGCACAGATACGCAGTATTTT
NA,TRBJ2-7,TRBV7-2,few,CASSLDLGRGYEQYF,TGTGCCAGCAGCTTAGACCTAGGTCGTGGCTACGAGCAGTACTTC
TRBD2,TRBJ2-3,TRBV4-1,once,CASSQRLAGGLSTDTQYF,TGCGCCAGCAGCCAAAGACTAGCGGGGGGCCTAAGCACAGATACGCAGTATTTT
TRBD2,TRBJ2-5,TRBV7-2,NA,CASSLFRGGDFETQYF,TGTGCCAGCAGCTTATTCCGGGGGGGCGATTTTGAGACCCAGTACTTC
TRBD1,TRBJ2-7,TRBV7-6,NA,CASSPIAVGTGQRKGYEQYF,TGTGCCAGCAGCCCGATAGCCGTGGGGACAGGGCAAAGAAAGGGGTACGAGCAGTACTTC
TRBD1,TRBJ2-2,TRBV24-1,NA,CATTKKTGDAGELFF,TGTGCCACCACTAAAAAGACAGGGGACGCCGGGGAGCTGTTTTTT
TRBD2,TRBJ2-3,TRBV19,NA,CASSRGLAGARTDTQYF,TGTGCCAGTAGTAGGGGACTAGCGGGGGCCCGCACAGATACGCAGTATTTT
TRBD2,TRBJ2-5,TRBV25-1,NA,CASSEGGDGETQYF,TGTGCCAGCAGTGAAGGGGGGGACGGAGAGACCCAGTACTTC
TRBD1,TRBJ2-7,TRBV3-1/TRBV3-2,few,CASSPGATGGSEQYF,TGTGCCAGCAGCCCAGGAGCGACAGGGGGTAGCGAGCAGTACTTC
NA,TRBJ1-1,TRBV5-1,NA,CASSPGGGVSNTEAFF,TGCGCCAGCAGCCCTGGTGGCGGGGTCTCGAACACTGAAGCTTTCTTT
NA,TRBJ2-7,TRBV10-1,NA,CASPILTDTYEQYF,TGCGCCAGTCCTATATTGACAGACACCTACGAGCAGTACTTC
NA,TRBJ2-2,TRBV6-6,once,CASRISVNTGELFF,TGTGCCAGCCGTATATCAGTAAACACCGGGGAGCTGTTTTTT
TRBD1,TRBJ1-1,TRBV2,NA,CASSAQGIPNTEAFF,TGTGCCAGCAGTGCACAGGGGATCCCGAACACTGAAGCTTTCTTT
TRBD1,TRBJ2-7,TRBV7-8,NA,CASSLVGTGDEQYF,TGTGCCAGCAGCTTAGTGGGGACAGGGGACGAGCAGTACTTC
NA,TRBJ1-1,TRBV29-1,NA,CSVDGSRQVLMNTEAFF,TGCAGCGTTGACGGGTCCCGACAGGTTCTAATGAACACTGAAGCTTTCTTT
NA,TRBJ1-2,TRBV4-1,NA,CASSQGQAGYRPLGYGYTF,TGCGCCAGCAGCCAGGGCCAGGCGGGGTACAGGCCCCTAGGGTATGGCTACACCTTC
NA,TRBJ1-5,TRBV7-8,once,CASSPGQPQPQHF,TGTGCCAGCAGCCCCGGACAGCCTCAGCCCCAGCATTTT
NA,TRBJ2-1,TRBV5-6,NA,CASSLWATNEQFF,TGTGCCAGCAGCTTGTGGGCTACGAATGAGCAGTTCTTC
TRBD2,TRBJ2-3,TRBV6-5,NA,CASVKRGGGDTQYF,TGTGCCAGCGTCAAGCGGGGGGGCGGCGATACGCAGTATTTT
TRBD1,TRBJ2-7,TRBV29-1,once,CSVGTARTYEQYF,TGCAGCGTGGGGACAGCCAGGACCTACGAGCAGTACTTC
TRBD2,TRBJ2-7,TRBV6-2/TRBV6-3,once,CASSYGTSREQYF,TGTGCCAGCAGTTACGGGACTAGCAGGGAGCAGTACTTC
NA,TRBJ1-1,TRBV19,NA,CASSIDKNTEAFF,TGTGCCAGTAGTATAGACAAGAACACTGAAGCTTTCTTT
NA,TRBJ1-1,TRBV11-3,NA,CASSLTGGTEAFF,TGTGCCAGCAGCTTAACCGGGGGTACTGAAGCTTTCTTT
NA,TRBJ1-2,TRBV19,NA,CASSKDRSNYGYTF,TGTGCCAGTAGTAAAGACAGGTCAAACTATGGCTACACCTTC
NA,TRBJ1-3,TRBV4-1,NA,CASGQDNSGNTIYF,TGCGCCAGTGGGCAGGACAACTCTGGAAACACCATATATTTT
NA,TRBJ1-5,TRBV7-8,few,CASSLQGDNQPQHF,TGTGCCAGCAGCTTACAGGGCGACAATCAGCCCCAGCATTTT